This TCR beta chain derives from a study of PD-1 blockade in classical Hodgkin lymphoma. The CDR3 contains 16 residues. Trimming stripped 5 bases from V and 0 bases from J, with 11 bases between. Germline V gene data show CDR1 as MDHEN and CDR2 as SYDVKM. Data came from immunoSEQ multiplex PCR; TCRdb stores just in-frame clones and leaves some out. The repertoire has around 30,000 clones, approximately 89% of them found once; the top ten carry over 3%. This clone was found once. Sample time point: newly diagnosed, previously untreated cHL patient sample. Specimen: peripheral blood mononuclear cells (PBMCs). This TCR was sampled from a human donor with classical Hodgkin lymphoma. This chain joins TRBV28 and TRBJ2-6; no firm D call. The CDR3: CASSTPGFSGANVLTF. As DNA, the CDR3 is TGTGCCAGCAGTACGCCGGGTTTCTCTGGGGCCAACGTCCTGACTTTC.